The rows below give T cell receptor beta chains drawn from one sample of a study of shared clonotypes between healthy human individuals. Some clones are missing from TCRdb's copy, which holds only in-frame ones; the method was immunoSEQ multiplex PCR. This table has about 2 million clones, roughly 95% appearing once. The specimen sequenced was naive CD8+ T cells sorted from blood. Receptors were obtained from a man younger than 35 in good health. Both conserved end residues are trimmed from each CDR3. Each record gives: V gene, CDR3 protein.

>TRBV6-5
ASSYLYEEQY
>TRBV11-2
ASSPKTGSRETQY
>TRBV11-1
ASSTGQGEYEQY
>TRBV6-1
ASSVTGGEQY
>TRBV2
ASSTSRDRANQPQH
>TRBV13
ASSTTSGRQAEQF
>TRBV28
ASSPQVSNQPQH
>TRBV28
ASTPVAGSYEQY
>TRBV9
ASSSRASLMNEQF
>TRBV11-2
ASGGNEKLF
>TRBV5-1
ASSLGQGYTEAF
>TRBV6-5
ASSWGQNQPQH
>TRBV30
AWSRLAGLGEGTDTQY
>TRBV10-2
ASSDRGAGNTIY
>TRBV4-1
ASSPASRGGNIQY
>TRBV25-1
ASSEGAGGSYNEQF
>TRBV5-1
ASSLSGRPHEGETQY
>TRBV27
ASSPGQGAGQPQH
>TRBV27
ASKEQGSTEAF
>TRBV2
ASRWTGADEKLF
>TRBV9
ASSPGHGYEQY
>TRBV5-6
ASSSIDRDQVEQY
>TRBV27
ASRPTGGRYEQY
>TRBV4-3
ASSQYGTDTQY
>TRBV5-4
ASSLLGPAETQY
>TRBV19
ASRRLEGVTGYT
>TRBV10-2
ASSEPTSGGDEQF
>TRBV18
ASSATGSSYEQY
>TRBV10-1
ASSDPDRGSGELF
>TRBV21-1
ASSKLEEDREGTEAF
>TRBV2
ASSEALDRINHPQH
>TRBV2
ASTPSGEQF
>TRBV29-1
SVEGRGAEAF
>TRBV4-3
ASSQDLFGGPDSYEQY
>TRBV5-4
ASSPEGGEQY
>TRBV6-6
ASSYVGGEAF
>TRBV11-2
ASSFGHPYEQY
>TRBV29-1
SLGTGIADTQY
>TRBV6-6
ASSYSNTGELF
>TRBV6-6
ASSGGNYEQY
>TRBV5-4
ASSFGNEQF
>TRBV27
ASSLTASPYEQY
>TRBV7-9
ASSLAAVDSEEKLF
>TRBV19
ASSIVGGAYEQY
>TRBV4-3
ASSPREDSGNTIY
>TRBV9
ASSATHGNEKLF
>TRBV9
ASSVDDSNNEQF
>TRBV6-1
ASSEAWGIYEQY
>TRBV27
ASSISGTGYTEAF